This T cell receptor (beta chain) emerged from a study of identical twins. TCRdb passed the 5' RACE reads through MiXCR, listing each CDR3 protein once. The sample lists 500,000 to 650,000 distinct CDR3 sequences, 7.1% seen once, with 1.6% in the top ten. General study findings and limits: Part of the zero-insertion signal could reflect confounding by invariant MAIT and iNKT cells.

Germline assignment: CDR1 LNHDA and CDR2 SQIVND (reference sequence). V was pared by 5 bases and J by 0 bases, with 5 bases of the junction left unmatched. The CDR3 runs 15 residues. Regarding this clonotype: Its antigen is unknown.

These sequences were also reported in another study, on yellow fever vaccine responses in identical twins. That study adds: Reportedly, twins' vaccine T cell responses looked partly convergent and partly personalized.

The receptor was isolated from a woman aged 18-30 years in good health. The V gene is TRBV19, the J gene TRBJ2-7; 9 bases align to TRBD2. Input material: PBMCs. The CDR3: CASSWKAGGSYEQYV. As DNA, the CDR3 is TGTGCCAGTAGTTGGAAAGCGGGGGGCTCCTACGAGCAGTACGTC.